These 12 T cell receptor beta chains originate from one sample sequenced in a study of spatial heterogeneity in lung cancer. Regarding time point: sample taken at primary tumor resection. Their antigen targets remain unknown. Study-level points and caveats: Tumor mutation counts were tracked by expanded intratumoral alpha and beta TCR counts.

Using its own MiXCR run on the 5' RACE reads, TCRdb lists one record per CDR3 protein. The data show 23,000 or so distinct CDR3 sequences, roughly 6.7% seen once. The sample in question was lung tumor tissue, obtained at surgery. These receptor sequences come from a male donor with early-stage non-small cell lung cancer.

This chain connects TRBV20-1 to TRBJ2-7; tentatively, D is TRBD1 (7 bases). Between the trimmed V and J ends, which lost 6 bases and 3 bases, there was a span of 15 bases. CDR1 and CDR2 (germline): DFQATT, SNEGSKA (reference sequence). The CDR3 totals 13 residues. The CDR3 spells CSASQGTGYEQYF. The CDR3 DNA reads TGCAGTGCATCACAGGGGACTGGCTACGAGCAGTACTTC.

This clonotype has ten or more counts. The chain carries TRBV29-1 and TRBJ2-3; tentative D call: TRBD1 (6 bases). Deletions cut 2 bases from V and 13 bases from J, with 13 bases between. CDR1 and CDR2 from the germline V gene are SQVTM and ANQGSEA. The CDR3 consists of 11 residues. The CDR3 here is CSVEKQGSEYF. The CDR3 coding sequence is TGCAGCGTTGAAAAGCAGGGGAGTGAGTATTTT.

CDR3 in DNA: TGTGCCAGCAGCTTAACGCTCGATCCGGACTACGAGCAGTACTTC. Protein sequence: CASSLTLDPDYEQYF. The chain has TRBV7-3 and TRBJ2-7; D is uncertain. This CDR3 spans 15 amino acids. Germline CDR1 is SGHTA and CDR2 is FQGTGA. The ends were cut back, 0 bases at V and 3 bases at J, with 12 bases in the middle.

This clonotype was counted at least ten times. The rearrangement uses TRBV6-6 and TRBJ1-4; possible D gene TRBD1, 6 bases. The CDR3 has 13 residues. Germline V gives CDR1 MNHNY, CDR2 SVGAGI (reference sequence). The germline V and J ends were trimmed by 4 bases and 7 bases, with 10 bases remaining between them. CDR3: CASSFGTPEKLFF. The CDR3 DNA sequence: TGTGCCAGCAGTTTTGGGACACCTGAAAAACTGTTTTTT.

This clonotype has just a few counts. The rearrangement links TRBV7-3 to TRBJ2-3; TRBD1 is a possible D gene (6 bases). Trimming pared 5 bases from V and 0 bases from J, leaving 9 bases between. Looked up from germline, CDR1 is SGHTA and CDR2 is FQGTGA. The CDR3 is made up of 14 amino acids. The CDR3 DNA is TGTGCCAGCAGCATGGACAGCAGCACAGATACGCAGTATTTT. As protein: CASSMDSSTDTQYF.

This clonotype was counted many times. This chain connects TRBV28 to TRBJ1-6, with D possibly TRBD1 on 5 matching bases. This CDR3 has 17 residues. The ends were cut back, 6 bases at V and 2 bases at J, with 17 bases in the middle. Looked up from germline, CDR1 is MDHEN and CDR2 is SYDVKM. The CDR3 coding sequence is TGTGCCAGCAGCACCGACAGCGAGGGGACCTATAATTCACCCCTCCACTTT. Translated, it gives CASSTDSEGTYNSPLHF.

This clonotype was observed at least ten times. J is TRBJ2-3 and V is TRBV7-3; TRBD2 matches 12 bases. CDR3 size: 17 residues. Unmatched junction bases numbered 6, after V lost 3 bases and J lost 2 bases. Per the germline V gene, CDR1 is SGHTA and CDR2 is FQGTGA. The CDR3 region has the DNA TGTGCCAGCAGCTTTCAACTAGCGGGGGGTGCCACAGATACGCAGTATTTT. It is translated as CASSFQLAGGATDTQYF. The whole variable domain, filled in from reference TRBV7-3 and TRBJ2-3, reads GAGVSQTPSNKVTEKGKYVELRCDPISGHTALYWYRQSLGQGPEFLIYFQGTGAADDSGLPNDRFFAVRPEGSVSTLKIQRTERGDSAVYLCASSFQLAGGATDTQYFGPGTRLTVL.

This clonotype was seen many times. V and J are TRBV5-6 and TRBJ2-7; 8 bases line up with TRBD1. The CDR3 has 15 amino acids. The V and J ends lost 5 bases and 4 bases, in that order; junction bases with no gene match: 11. Germline lookup yields CDR1 SGHDT and CDR2 YYEEEE. The DNA of the CDR3 is TGTGCCAGCAGTCCCGGGGCAGGGGGCTGGTACGAGCAGTACTTC. Translation gives CASSPGAGGWYEQYF.

This clonotype appeared many times. The CDR3 coding sequence is TGTGCCAGCAGTAGGGTGTCGGGGCTACTAGCCAAAAACATTCAGTACTTC. It yields the protein CASSRVSGLLAKNIQYF. J is TRBJ2-4 and V is TRBV2; D is perhaps TRBD1 or TRBD2 (5 bases each). Germline V gene data show CDR1 as SNHLY and CDR2 as FYNNEI. The CDR3 totals 17 residues. V lost 5 bases to trimming and J lost 0 bases, with 17 bases between them.

Ten or more counts support this clonotype. This sequence joins TRBV14 and TRBJ2-7; maybe TRBD2 (6 bases). There are 15 residues in the CDR3. V dropped 4 bases and J dropped 6 bases, with 19 bases sitting between them. The germline gives CDR1 SGHDN, CDR2 FVKESK. The CDR3 DNA is TGTGCCAGCAGCCCCCGGCTAGCGAGCCGGAGCGAGCAGTACTTC. Translated: CASSPRLASRSEQYF. The full variable domain, rest sourced from reference TRBV14 and TRBJ2-7, is EAGVTQFPSHSVIEKGQTVTLRCDPISGHDNLYWYRRVMGKEIKFLLHFVKESKQDESGMPNNRFLAERTGGTYSTLKVQPAELEDSGVYFCASSPRLASRSEQYFGPGTRLTVT.

By share, this clonotype counts as medium-sized. The chain is built from TRBV2 and TRBJ1-1; no definite D call. Deletions cut 6 bases from V and 1 base from J, with 6 bases between. CDR3 length equals 12 residues. CDR1 and CDR2 (germline): SNHLY, FYNNEI. DNA of the CDR3: TGTGCCAGCAGGAGGTCGAACACTGAAGCTTTCTTT. Translation: CASRRSNTEAFF.

This clonotype was detected many times. The rearrangement joins TRBV7-9 to TRBJ2-7; D unclear. Germline V gene lookup returns CDR1 SEHNR and CDR2 FQNEAQ (reference sequence). V was trimmed by 0 bases and J by 3 bases, leaving 15 bases between them. The CDR3 sequence is 16 residues long. This CDR3 reads CASSLALGPSLYEQYF. The DNA of the CDR3 is TGTGCCAGCAGCTTAGCCCTGGGCCCGTCACTCTACGAGCAGTACTTC.